Listed here are 14 T cell receptor beta chains from one sample, sequenced in a study of beta chain features in type 1 diabetes. TCRB transcripts that were expressed got sequenced, as all of the isolated RNA had been reverse transcribed. Assay used: immunoSEQ multiplex PCR; TCRdb lists only in-frame clones, some missing. In the table there are just over 450,000 clones, roughly 31% of which are singletons. Sequencing was done on a sample of naive CD4+ T cells from blood. Receptor source: a man younger than 30 in good health.

V gene TRBV6-5 combines with J gene TRBJ2-6; no reliable D call. V gave up 3 bases and J gave up 0 bases, with 9 bases separating them. The V gene's germline CDR1 is MNHEY and CDR2 SVGAGI. The CDR3 has 16 residues. The CDR3 nucleotides are TGTGCCAGCAGTTATCCCGGTCCCTCTGGGGCCAACGTCCTGACTTTC. Amino acid sequence: CASSYPGPSGANVLTF.

In regard to this clone: The sample has other DNA sequences that encode this CDR3 too. The rearrangement uses TRBV30 and TRBJ2-1; D is ambiguous. This CDR3 comprises 13 residues. Trimming removed 0 bases from V and 2 bases from J, with 5 bases in between. Germline CDR1 GTSNPN, CDR2 SVGIG (reference sequence). Written as DNA, the CDR3 is TGTGCCTGGAGTGTCGGTACCTACAATGAGCAGTTCTTC. Translating it yields CAWSVGTYNEQFF.

The chain uses TRBV2 and TRBJ1-4; no reliable D call. Germline CDR1 reads SNHLY; CDR2 reads FYNNEI. The CDR3 extends over 12 amino acids. V lost 8 bases to trimming and J lost 6 bases, with 10 bases between them. The CDR3 coding sequence is TGTGCCAGCCGGTTCGTGTATGAAAAACTGTTTTTT. This encodes CASRFVYEKLFF.

The V call is TRBV2, the J call TRBJ2-7; 10 bases agree with TRBD2. The CDR3 runs to 17 residues. With V trimmed by 8 bases and J by 5 bases, 18 bases remained unmatched. Germline V gene sequence: CDR1 SNHLY, CDR2 FYNNEI. Here the CDR3 reads CASQVESSGRFVDEQYF. The CDR3, as DNA: TGTGCCAGCCAGGTAGAGTCTAGCGGGAGATTTGTCGACGAGCAGTACTTC.

This chain joins TRBV6-5 and TRBJ2-1, with 8 bases that match TRBD2. Trimming took 6 bases from V and 6 from J; bases not matched to a gene: 7. The CDR3 length is 14 residues. Germline CDR1 and CDR2: MNHEY and SVGAGI. The CDR3, as DNA: TGTGCCAGCAGAAAACCGGGGGGGAGCAATGAGCAGTTCTTC. Its protein product is CASRKPGGSNEQFF.

To note about this clone: One end of the junction fails to match germline, which may point to a read error. The sample contains more than one DNA sequence encoding this CDR3. The chain recombines TRBV29-1 with TRBJ2-3, with 10 positions matching TRBD2. The germline V gene encodes CDR1 SQVTM and CDR2 ANQGSEA. The CDR3 loop spans 14 amino acids. The CDR3 loop reads CSVLAGGTSDTQYF. The CDR3 region has the DNA TGCAGCGTCTTAGCGGGAGGAACTTCAGATACGCAGTACTTT.

In this sample, this clone turned up a few times. One end of the junction is discordant with germline, which a read error may explain. The rearrangement uses TRBV7-7 and TRBJ2-3, with 9 bases identical to TRBD1. The germline V gene encodes CDR1 SSHAT and CDR2 FNYEAQ (reference sequence). This CDR3 comprises 15 residues. The chain's CDR3 is CASSPFGQGTNTQYF. Written as DNA, the CDR3 is TGTGCTAGCAGCCCTTTCGGACAGGGGACAAATACGCAGTATTTT.

This sequence joins TRBV6-5 and TRBJ2-3; TRBD2 is a possible D gene (5 bases). This CDR3 is 15 amino acids long. The germline V and J ends were trimmed by 2 bases and 4 bases, with 13 bases remaining between them. CDR1 is MNHEY and CDR2 is SVGAGI in the germline V gene. The CDR3 nucleotides are TGTGCCAGCAGTTACCAGCCCGGGAACCCAGATACGCAGTATTTT. This codes for CASSYQPGNPDTQYF.

The chain combines TRBV5-6 with TRBJ2-7; D is ambiguous. Germline V lookup: CDR1 SGHDT, CDR2 YYEEEE. Trimming shortened V by 3 bases and J by 6 bases, and 4 bases separated the two germline ends. The CDR3 loop spans 10 amino acids. The CDR3 reads CASSSGEQYF. DNA for the CDR3: TGTGCCAGCAGCTCCGGCGAGCAGTACTTC.

V gene TRBV30 combines with J gene TRBJ1-1, with unresolved D. The CDR3 is 14 residues long. The germline V gene encodes CDR1 GTSNPN and CDR2 SVGIG (reference sequence). Trimming cost V 3 bases and J 7 bases, with 18 bases left between them. The CDR3 sequence is CAWRTPDGAFEAFF. The CDR3 coding sequence is TGTGCCTGGAGGACCCCGGACGGAGCATTTGAAGCTTTCTTT.

About this clone: Possible read error: a much larger clone is one base away. This sample also contains other DNA sequences that code for the same CDR3. CDR3 sequence (DNA): TGTGCCAGCAGTTACCAGGAGACCCAGTACTTC. Translated: CASSYQETQYF. V gene TRBV6-5 combines with J gene TRBJ2-5, with D hard to call. From germline, CDR1 is MNHEY and CDR2 SVGAGI. This CDR3 has 11 amino acids.

There are a few counts of this clone. The chain uses TRBV30 and TRBJ2-7; D not certain. This CDR3 is 13 amino acids long. In germline, CDR1 is GTSNPN, CDR2 SVGIG (reference sequence). The V and J ends lost 1 base and 4 bases respectively, with 11 bases between them. The DNA of the CDR3 is TGTGCCTGGAGTGCACAGCTTGGGTACGAGCAGTACTTC. Translation: CAWSAQLGYEQYF.

The rearrangement joins TRBV27 to TRBJ1-2; 9 bases are a match to TRBD1. This CDR3 comprises 12 residues. V lost 9 bases to trimming and J lost 8 bases; unmatched junction nucleotides: 7. The germline gives CDR1 MNHEY, CDR2 SMNVEV (reference sequence). CDR3: CASLGQGSGYTF. CDR3 sequence (DNA): TGTGCCAGTTTGGGACAGGGTAGCGGCTACACCTTC.

The sample holds a few counts of this clone. The V and J genes are TRBV29-1 and TRBJ1-1; 8 bases are shared with TRBD1. V lost 3 bases to trimming and J lost 6 bases; unmatched junction nucleotides: 6. Germline values: CDR1 SQVTM, CDR2 ANQGSEA. The CDR3 sequence is 13 residues long. The CDR3 loop is CSVESRTGPEAFF. CDR3 in DNA: TGCAGCGTTGAGTCGAGGACAGGGCCTGAAGCTTTCTTT.